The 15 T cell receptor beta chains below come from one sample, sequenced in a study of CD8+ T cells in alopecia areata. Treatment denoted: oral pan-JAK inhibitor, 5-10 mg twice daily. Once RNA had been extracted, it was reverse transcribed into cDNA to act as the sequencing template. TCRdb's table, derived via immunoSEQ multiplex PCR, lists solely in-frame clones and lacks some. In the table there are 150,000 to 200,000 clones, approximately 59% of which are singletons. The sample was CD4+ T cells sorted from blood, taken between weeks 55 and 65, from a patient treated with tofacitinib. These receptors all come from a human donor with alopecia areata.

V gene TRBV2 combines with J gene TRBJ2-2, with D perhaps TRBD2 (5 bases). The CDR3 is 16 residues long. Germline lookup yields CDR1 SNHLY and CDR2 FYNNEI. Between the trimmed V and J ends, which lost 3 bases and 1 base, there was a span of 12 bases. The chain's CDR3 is CASSDPRGGNTGELFF. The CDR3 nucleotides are TGTGCCAGCAGTGACCCTCGAGGAGGGAACACCGGGGAGCTGTTTTTT.

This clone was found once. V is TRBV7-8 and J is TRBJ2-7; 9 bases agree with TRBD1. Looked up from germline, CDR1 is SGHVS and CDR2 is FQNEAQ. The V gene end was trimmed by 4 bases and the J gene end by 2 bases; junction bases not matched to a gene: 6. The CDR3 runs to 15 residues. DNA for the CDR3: TGTGCCAGCAGCTCACCCGGGACAGGGACCTACGAGCAGTACTTC. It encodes CASSSPGTGTYEQYF.

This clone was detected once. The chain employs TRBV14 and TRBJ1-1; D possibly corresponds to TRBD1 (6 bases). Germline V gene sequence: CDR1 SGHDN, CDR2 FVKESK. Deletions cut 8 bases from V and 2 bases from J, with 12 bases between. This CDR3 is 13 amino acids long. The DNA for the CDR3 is TGTGCCAGCGGACGGACAGCCAACACTGAAGCTTTCTTT. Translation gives CASGRTANTEAFF.

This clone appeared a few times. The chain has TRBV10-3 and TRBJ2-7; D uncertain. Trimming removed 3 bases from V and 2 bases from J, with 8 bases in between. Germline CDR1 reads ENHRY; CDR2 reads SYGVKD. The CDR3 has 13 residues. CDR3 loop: CAISDRVAYEQYF. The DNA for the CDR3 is TGTGCCATCAGTGATAGAGTAGCCTACGAGCAGTACTTC.

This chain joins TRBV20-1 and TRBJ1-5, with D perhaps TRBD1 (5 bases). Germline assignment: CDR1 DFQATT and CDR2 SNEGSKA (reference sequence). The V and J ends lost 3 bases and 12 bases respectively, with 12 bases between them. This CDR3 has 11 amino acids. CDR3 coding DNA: TGCAGTGCTAGTAAGCGGGGCTACCAGCATTTT. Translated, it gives CSASKRGYQHF.

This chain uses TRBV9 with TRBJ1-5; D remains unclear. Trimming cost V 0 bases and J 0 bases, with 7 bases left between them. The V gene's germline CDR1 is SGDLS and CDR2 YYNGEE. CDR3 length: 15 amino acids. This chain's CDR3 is CASSVAPNSNQPQHF. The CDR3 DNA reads TGTGCCAGCAGCGTAGCCCCTAATAGCAATCAGCCCCAGCATTTT.

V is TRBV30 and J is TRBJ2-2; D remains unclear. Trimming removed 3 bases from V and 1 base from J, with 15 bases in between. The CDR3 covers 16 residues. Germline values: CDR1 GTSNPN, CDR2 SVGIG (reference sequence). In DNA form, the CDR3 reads TGTGCCTGGAGAACCCGGGCCTCCTTGAACACCGGGGAGCTGTTTTTT. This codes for CAWRTRASLNTGELFF.

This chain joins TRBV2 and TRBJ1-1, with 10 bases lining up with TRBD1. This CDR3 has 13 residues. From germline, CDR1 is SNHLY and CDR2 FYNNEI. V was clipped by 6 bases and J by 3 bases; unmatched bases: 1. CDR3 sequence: CASRGTGDTEAFF. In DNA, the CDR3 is TGTGCCAGCAGGGGGACAGGGGACACTGAAGCTTTCTTT. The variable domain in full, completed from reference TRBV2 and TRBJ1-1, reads EPEVTQTPSHQVTQMGQEVILRCVPISNHLYFYWYRQILGQKVEFLVSFYNNEISEKSEIFDDQFSVERPDGSNFTLKIRSTKLEDSAMYFCASRGTGDTEAFFGQGTRLTVV.

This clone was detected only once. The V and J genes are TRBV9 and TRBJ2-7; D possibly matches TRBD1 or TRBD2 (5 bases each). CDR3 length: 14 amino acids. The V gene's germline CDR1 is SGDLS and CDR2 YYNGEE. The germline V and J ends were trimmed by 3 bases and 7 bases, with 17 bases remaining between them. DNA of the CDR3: TGTGCCAGCAGCGGAGCCGGGGCCTTCGGTGAGCAGTACTTC. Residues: CASSGAGAFGEQYF. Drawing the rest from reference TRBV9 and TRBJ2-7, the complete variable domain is DSGVTQTPKHLITATGQRVTLRCSPRSGDLSVYWYQQSLDQGLQFLIQYYNGEERAKGNILERFSAQQFPDLHSELNLSSLELGDSALYFCASSGAGAFGEQYFGPGTRLTVT.

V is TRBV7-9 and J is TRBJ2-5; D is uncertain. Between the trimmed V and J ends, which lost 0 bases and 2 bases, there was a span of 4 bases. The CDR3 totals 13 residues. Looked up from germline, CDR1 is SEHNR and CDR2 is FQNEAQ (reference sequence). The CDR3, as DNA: TGTGCCAGCAGCTTAGCGTCACAAGAGACCCAGTACTTC. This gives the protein CASSLASQETQYF.

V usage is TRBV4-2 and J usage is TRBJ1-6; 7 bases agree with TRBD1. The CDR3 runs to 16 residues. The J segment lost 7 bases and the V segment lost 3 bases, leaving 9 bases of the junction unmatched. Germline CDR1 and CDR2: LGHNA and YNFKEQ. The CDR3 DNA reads TGTGCCAGCAGCCACGCTATGGGACAGAGGAATTCACCCCTCCACTTT. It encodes CASSHAMGQRNSPLHF.

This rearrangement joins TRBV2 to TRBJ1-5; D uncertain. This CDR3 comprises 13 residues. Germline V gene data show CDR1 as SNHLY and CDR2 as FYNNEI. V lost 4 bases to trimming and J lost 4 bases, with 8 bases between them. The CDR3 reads CASSVEGNQPQHF. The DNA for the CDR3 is TGTGCCAGCAGTGTGGAAGGGAATCAGCCCCAGCATTTT.

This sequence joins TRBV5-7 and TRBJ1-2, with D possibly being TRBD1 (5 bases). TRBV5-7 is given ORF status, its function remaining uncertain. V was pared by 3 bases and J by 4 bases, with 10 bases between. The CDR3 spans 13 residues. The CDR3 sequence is CASSSDIVYGYTF. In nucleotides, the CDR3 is TGTGCCAGCAGCTCGGACATCGTCTATGGCTACACCTTC.

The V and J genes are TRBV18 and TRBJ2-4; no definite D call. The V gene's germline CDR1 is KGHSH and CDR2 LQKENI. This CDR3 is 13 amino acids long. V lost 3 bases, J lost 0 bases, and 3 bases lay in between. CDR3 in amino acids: CASSPTAKNIQYF. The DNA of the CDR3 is TGTGCCAGCTCACCTACAGCCAAAAACATTCAGTACTTC.

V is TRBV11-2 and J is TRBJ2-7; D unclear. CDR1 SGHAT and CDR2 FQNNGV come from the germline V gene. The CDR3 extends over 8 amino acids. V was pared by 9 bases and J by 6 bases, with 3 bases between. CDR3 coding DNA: TGTGCCAGGACCGAGCAGTACTTC. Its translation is CARTEQYF.